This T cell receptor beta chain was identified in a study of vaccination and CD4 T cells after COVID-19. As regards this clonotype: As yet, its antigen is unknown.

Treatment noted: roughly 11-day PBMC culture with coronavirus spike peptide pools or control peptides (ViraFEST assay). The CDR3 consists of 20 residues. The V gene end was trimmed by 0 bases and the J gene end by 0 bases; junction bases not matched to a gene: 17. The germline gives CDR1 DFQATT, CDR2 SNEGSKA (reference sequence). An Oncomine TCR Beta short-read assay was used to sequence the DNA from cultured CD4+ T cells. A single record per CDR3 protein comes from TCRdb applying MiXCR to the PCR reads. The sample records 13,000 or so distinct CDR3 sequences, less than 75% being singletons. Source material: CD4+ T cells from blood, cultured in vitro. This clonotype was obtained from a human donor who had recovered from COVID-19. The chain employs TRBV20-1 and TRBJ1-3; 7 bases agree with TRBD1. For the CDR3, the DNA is TGCAGTGCTAGAGATGAAACCTGGACAGGAGACTTTTACTCTGGAAACACCATATATTTT. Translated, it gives CSARDETWTGDFYSGNTIYF.